A single T cell receptor beta chain is shown here with its context. What it binds is not known. These data come from a study of T cells in Graves' hyperthyroidism and ophthalmopathy. Study-level findings and limits: Ophthalmopathy onset followed model prediction by a median roughly 6 months.

Germline CDR1 is SGHTA and CDR2 is FQGTGA. Trimming took off 4 bases at V and 0 bases at J, with 16 bases between the two ends. The CDR3 is made up of 18 amino acids. Template material for amplifying TCR beta CDR3 regions consisted of RNA transcripts. A set of HTBI primers served as the primers for a first-round RT-PCR of the TCR CDR3. TCRdb re-analysed the multiplex PCR reads in MiXCR, keeping a single row per CDR3 protein. The table records more than 300,000 distinct CDR3 sequences, about 14% of them present only once. Inclusion characteristics of ophthalmopathy patients comprised a Clinical Activity Score of at least 3, a NOSPECS grade of at least 4, and duration under 3 months. PBMCs were obtained from approximately 10 ml fresh peripheral blood.

V and J are TRBV7-3 and TRBJ2-6; a possible D gene is TRBD1 (6 bases). This receptor was obtained from a woman aged 30 to 39 with Graves' ophthalmopathy. The sample comprised blood. The CDR3 loop is CASSSYGTLISGANVLTF. Written as DNA, the CDR3 is TGTGCCAGCAGCTCATACGGGACACTAATCTCTGGGGCCAACGTCCTGACTTTC.